This T cell receptor (beta chain) was recovered during a study of cytomegalovirus exposure and HLA in healthy donors. Overall study findings and caveats: The dataset shows that most TCR sequences were rare, while some public TCRs occurred in many donors. It was 150 to 200 TCR beta chains that were listed as cytomegalovirus-associated. The classifier was said to identify cytomegalovirus status with high specificity and sensitivity.

Some clones are missing from TCRdb's copy, which holds only in-frame ones; the method was immunoSEQ multiplex PCR. The data contain roughly 270,000 clones, more than 75% of them singletons. These donors were members of the 120-subject validation cohort, a group separate from the approximately 700-subject first cohort. A remark on this clone: Its antigen is unknown.

Germline V gives CDR1 SGHVS, CDR2 FNYEAQ. V lost 5 bases to trimming and J lost 9 bases, with 19 bases between them. There are 15 residues in the CDR3. The receptor's source is a woman in her late teens or twenties in good health and CMV-seronegative. Source material: PBMCs. The rearrangement uses TRBV7-6 and TRBJ2-2, with a weak D call TRBD2 (6 bases). CDR3 sequence reads: CASSQAGQLGRELFF. The DNA for the CDR3 is TGTGCCAGCAGCCAAGCGGGTCAGCTCGGCCGGGAGCTGTTTTTT.